These T cell receptor beta chains were read from a single sample in a study of T cells in Graves' hyperthyroidism and ophthalmopathy. Each CDR3 protein is one row after TCRdb ran MiXCR on the multiplex PCR reads. The table lists approximately 620,000 distinct CDR3 sequences, about 16% of them singletons. Material for sequencing was blood. The receptors here all came from a woman between 40 and 55 years old with Graves' ophthalmopathy. CDR3s include the opening cysteine and the closing phenylalanine or tryptophan. The D gene is left open where the match is weak. For some rows the clone size is stated as once, few or many, or as a class when expanded; others skip it.

V	J	size	D	DNA	CDR3
TRBV5-1	TRBJ1-1	many	-	TGCGCCAGCAGCTTGGCAGGTCCGGGAGGGACTGAAGCTTTCTTT	CASSLAGPGGTEAFF
TRBV27	TRBJ1-3	-	-	TGTGCCAGCAGTTCAAGGGGGGGGGGAAGAAACACCATATATTTT	CASSSRGGGRNTIYF
TRBV29-1	TRBJ1-1	few	-	TGCAGCGTTGAAGGGGGCTGGAACACTGAAGCTTTCTTT	CSVEGGWNTEAFF
TRBV20-1	TRBJ1-1	-	-	TGCAGTGCTAGAGGTAGGGGCCTGACTGAAGCTTTCTTT	CSARGRGLTEAFF
TRBV10-2	TRBJ2-5	few	TRBD2	TGCGCCAGCAGTTACAGCGGGGGGGATCAAGAGACCCAGTACTTC	CASSYSGGDQETQYF
TRBV28	TRBJ2-6	many	-	TGTGCCAGCAGTTTACAGGACAGGTTCGCGGGGGGGGCCAACGTCCTGACTTTC	CASSLQDRFAGGANVLTF
TRBV15	TRBJ1-6	few	-	TGTGCCACCAGCAGAGCCACCGGACCGACAAATTCACCCCTCCACTTT	CATSRATGPTNSPLHF
TRBV11-3	TRBJ2-1	-	-	TGTGCCAGCAGCTTAAACCGAGAGAGTGAGCAGTTCTTC	CASSLNRESEQFF
TRBV27	TRBJ1-4	-	TRBD1	TGTGCCAGCAAAATGGACAGGGTCCATGAAAAACTGTTTTTT	CASKMDRVHEKLFF
TRBV10-3	TRBJ1-2	-	-	TGTGCCATCAGCATAGTCCGGCGGACAGATGGCTACACCTTC	CAISIVRRTDGYTF
TRBV20-1	TRBJ1-1	-	TRBD1	TGCAGTGCTAGACCCACAGGGGAAGCTGAAGCTTTCTTT	CSARPTGEAEAFF
TRBV28	TRBJ2-1	many	TRBD1	TGTGCCAGCAGTTTCACCGGGACAGGGGATGAGCAGTTCTTC	CASSFTGTGDEQFF
TRBV20-1	TRBJ2-1	-	TRBD2	TGCAGTGCTAGCGAAGCGGGATTGGGCTCGGAGGAGCAGTTCTTC	CSASEAGLGSEEQFF
TRBV27	TRBJ2-7	-	-	TGTGCCAGCAGTTTATCGCCGACTCCTAAAGGTGGCAACGAGCAGTACTTC	CASSLSPTPKGGNEQYF
TRBV5-1	TRBJ1-4	many	TRBD1	TGCGCCAGCAGCCTGGACAGGGGTGGTGAAAAACTGTTTTTT	CASSLDRGGEKLFF
TRBV20-1	TRBJ2-2	few	TRBD2	TGCAGTGCTAGCGGGGGACTAGCGGGGGTGGTAACCGGGGAGCTGTTTTTT	CSASGGLAGVVTGELFF
TRBV27	TRBJ2-7	-	-	TGTGCCAGCAGCGAGAGGGGGGCCTACGAGCAGTACTTC	CASSERGAYEQYF
TRBV18	TRBJ2-7	-	TRBD2	TGTGCCAGCTCACCACGACTAGCGGGATCCGACGAGCAGTACTTC	CASSPRLAGSDEQYF
TRBV5-1	TRBJ1-2	-	-	TGCGCCAGCAGCTTGGGGGACGTTTATGGCTACACCTTC	CASSLGDVYGYTF
TRBV27	TRBJ1-1	-	-	TGTGCCAGCAGCCTGTACAATACCAACACTGAAGCTTTCTTT	CASSLYNTNTEAFF
TRBV6-2/TRBV6-3	TRBJ2-5	many	-	TGTGCCAGCAGTTACACTGGCAGCCAAGAGACCCAGTACTTC	CASSYTGSQETQYF
TRBV9	TRBJ2-2	-	-	TGTGCCAGCAGCGTGGGCACCGGTGACACCGGGGAGCTGTTTTTT	CASSVGTGDTGELFF
TRBV2	TRBJ2-7	many	-	TGTGCCAGCACAGGGCAGACCTACGAGCAGTACTTC	CASTGQTYEQYF
TRBV20-1	TRBJ1-4	few	TRBD1	TGCAGTGCTAGAACTCGGCGGACAGGAGGTTTTAACGAAAAACTGTTTTTT	CSARTRRTGGFNEKLFF